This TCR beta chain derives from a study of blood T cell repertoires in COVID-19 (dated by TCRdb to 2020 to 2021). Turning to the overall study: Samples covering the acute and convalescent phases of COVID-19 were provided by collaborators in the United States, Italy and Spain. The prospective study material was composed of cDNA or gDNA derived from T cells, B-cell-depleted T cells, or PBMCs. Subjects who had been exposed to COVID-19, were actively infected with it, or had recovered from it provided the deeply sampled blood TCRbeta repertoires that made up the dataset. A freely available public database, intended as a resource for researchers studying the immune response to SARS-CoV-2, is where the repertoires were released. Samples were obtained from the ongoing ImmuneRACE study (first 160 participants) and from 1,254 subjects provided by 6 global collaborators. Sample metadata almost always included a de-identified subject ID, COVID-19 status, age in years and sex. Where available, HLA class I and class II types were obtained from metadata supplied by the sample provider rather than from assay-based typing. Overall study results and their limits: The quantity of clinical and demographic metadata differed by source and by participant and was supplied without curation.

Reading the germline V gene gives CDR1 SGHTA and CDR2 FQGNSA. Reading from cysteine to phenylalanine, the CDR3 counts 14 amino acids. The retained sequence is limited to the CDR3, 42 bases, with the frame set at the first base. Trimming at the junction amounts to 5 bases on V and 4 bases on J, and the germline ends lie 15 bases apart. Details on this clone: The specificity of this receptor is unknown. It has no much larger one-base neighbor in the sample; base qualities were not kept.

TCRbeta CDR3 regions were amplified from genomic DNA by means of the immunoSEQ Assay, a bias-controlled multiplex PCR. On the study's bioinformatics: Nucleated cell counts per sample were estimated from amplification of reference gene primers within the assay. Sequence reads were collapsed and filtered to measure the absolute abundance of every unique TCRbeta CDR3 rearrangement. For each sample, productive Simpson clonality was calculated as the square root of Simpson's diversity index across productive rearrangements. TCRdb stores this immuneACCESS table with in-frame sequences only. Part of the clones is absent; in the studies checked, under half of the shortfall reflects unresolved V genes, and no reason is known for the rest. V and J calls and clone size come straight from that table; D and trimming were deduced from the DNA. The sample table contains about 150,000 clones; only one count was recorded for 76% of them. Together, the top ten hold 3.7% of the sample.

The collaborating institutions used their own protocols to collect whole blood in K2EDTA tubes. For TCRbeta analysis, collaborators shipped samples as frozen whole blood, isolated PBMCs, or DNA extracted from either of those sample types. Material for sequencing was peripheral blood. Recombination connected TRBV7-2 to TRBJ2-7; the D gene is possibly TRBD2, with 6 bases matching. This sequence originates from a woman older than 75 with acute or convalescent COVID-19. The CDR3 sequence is CASSQRLSGYEQYF. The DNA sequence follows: TGTGCCAGCAGCCAGCGGCTTAGCGGATACGAGCAGTACTTC.